What follows are 6 T cell receptor beta chains derived from one specimen sequenced in a study of blood T cells in healthy people across ages. Through a sample-barcoded 5' primer and a J-beta primer mix, a second PCR was run for about 6 to 12 cycles. Each CDR3 protein gets one entry after TCRdb re-called the 5' RACE reads with MiXCR. The sample has 700,000 or so distinct CDR3 sequences, roughly 20% seen once. Specimen: blood. These receptors all come from a man in his sixties or seventies in good health.

This chain links TRBV7-8 with TRBJ2-1, with D tentatively TRBD1 (5 bases). CDR3 length equals 15 residues. Between the trimmed V and J ends, which lost 5 bases and 1 base, there was a span of 12 bases. The V gene's germline CDR1 is SGHVS and CDR2 FQNEAQ. The CDR3 sequence is CASSKRQSSYNEQFF. Here the CDR3 DNA reads TGTGCCAGCAGCAAGAGACAGAGTTCCTACAATGAGCAGTTCTTC.

This chain joins TRBV20-1 and TRBJ2-5; TRBD2 might be the D (5 bases). The germline V and J ends were trimmed by 0 bases and 8 bases, with 22 bases remaining between them. This CDR3 comprises 16 residues. CDR1 DFQATT and CDR2 SNEGSKA come from the germline V gene (reference sequence). The DNA for the CDR3 is TGCAGTGCTAGAGACCCTTGGGCTAAGGGCGGGCCTACCCAGTACTTC. Translated: CSARDPWAKGGPTQYF.

This clonotype was recorded a few times. The CDR3 bases are TGCAGTGCTAGAGATTCGGGACTAGCGTTACACAATGAGCAGTTCTTC. Protein product: CSARDSGLALHNEQFF. This sequence joins TRBV20-1 and TRBJ2-1; 10 bases align to TRBD2. In germline, CDR1 is DFQATT, CDR2 SNEGSKA (reference sequence). This CDR3 is built from 16 residues. Losses at the gene ends were 0 bases for V and 5 bases for J; bases not matched to a gene: 7.

This clonotype was recorded many times. The gene calls are TRBV6-1 and TRBJ2-1, with 8 bases matching TRBD2. The CDR3 contains 17 residues. CDR1 and CDR2 (germline): MNHNS, SASEGT. J lost 6 bases, V lost 0 bases, and 10 bases had no gene match. DNA of the CDR3: TGTGCCAGCAGTGAAGCAAGAGCGGGAGTTATCCGCAATGAGCAGTTCTTC. Translation: CASSEARAGVIRNEQFF.

Details on this clonotype: It is likely a read error, because the conserved phenylalanine at the end of the CDR3 is missing. V and J are TRBV19 and TRBJ2-4, with 9 positions matching TRBD2. CDR1 LNHDA and CDR2 SQIVND come from the germline V gene (reference sequence). Trimming at V came to 2 bases and at J to 6 bases, leaving 11 bases not matched to a gene. CDR3 length equals 17 residues. The DNA of the CDR3 is TGTGCCAGTAGTATAATGTTCGCTAGCGGGGTAGGAAACATTCAGTACCTC. The encoded protein is CASSIMFASGVGNIQYL.

This clonotype was recorded at least ten times. The chain has TRBV7-2 and TRBJ2-7; possibly TRBD2 for D (5 bases). Trimming stripped 1 base from V and 5 bases from J, with 18 bases between. CDR1 and CDR2 from the germline V gene are SGHTA and FQGNSA. CDR3 length: 16 amino acids. CDR3 in DNA: TGTGCCAGCAGCTTAGATTGGGGTTCGGGGAGACACGAGCAGTACGTC. This translates into CASSLDWGSGRHEQYV.